Listed here are 4 T cell receptor beta chains from one sample, sequenced in a study of blood T cell repertoires in COVID-19 (dated by TCRdb to the early 2020s). The library relied on the immunoSEQ multiplex PCR assay. TCRdb mirrors the immuneACCESS table, restricted to in-frame sequences. Some clones are absent from its copies; in checked studies, under half trace to an unresolved V gene, and the reason for the others is unknown. This sample has approximately 300,000 clones in its table, and about 89% of those were observed once. In total, the top ten clones hold around 4.8% of the sample. Material: PBMCs or T cells enriched from blood (not recorded which). Every receptor here comes from a man aged 55-75 years who had recovered from COVID-19.

This clone was detected only once. The rearrangement links TRBV24-1 to TRBJ2-5, with a tentative D call TRBD2 (5 bases). V was shortened by 4 bases and J by 5 bases, with 16 bases between the two germline ends. The germline gives CDR1 KGHDR, CDR2 SFDVKD. The CDR3 consists of 15 residues. The CDR3 region is CATSDPNSGLETQYF. DNA for the CDR3: TGTGCCACCAGTGACCCTAACTCGGGGTTGGAGACCCAGTACTTC.

V usage is TRBV28 and J usage is TRBJ2-5; 10 bases are shared with TRBD1. J was trimmed by 3 bases and V by 2 bases; bases with no gene match: 6. This CDR3 contains 16 residues. The germline CDR1 and CDR2 sequences are MDHEN and SYDVKM. The CDR3 protein is CASSLTFGTGEETQYF. DNA for the CDR3: TGTGCCAGCAGTTTAACGTTTGGGACAGGGGAAGAGACCCAGTACTTC.

CDR3 coding DNA: TGCGCCAGACAGGGGACTTACGAGCAGTACTTC. It specifies CARQGTYEQYF. The rearrangement links TRBV10-1 to TRBJ2-7, with a possible D match to TRBD1 (7 bases). Trimming took 9 bases from V and 4 from J, leaving 10 bases between them. This CDR3 region has 11 residues. Germline CDR1 and CDR2: WNHNN and SYGVQD (reference sequence).

This rearrangement joins TRBV5-1 to TRBJ2-1; 13 positions match TRBD2. CDR1 is SGHRS, CDR2 YFSETQ, per germline. The CDR3 is made up of 15 amino acids. Losses at the gene ends were 4 bases for V and 13 bases for J; bases not matched to a gene: 11. The chain's CDR3 is CASSPGLAGWGIQFF. DNA of the CDR3: TGCGCCAGCAGCCCGGGACTAGCGGGGTGGGGCATCCAGTTCTTC.